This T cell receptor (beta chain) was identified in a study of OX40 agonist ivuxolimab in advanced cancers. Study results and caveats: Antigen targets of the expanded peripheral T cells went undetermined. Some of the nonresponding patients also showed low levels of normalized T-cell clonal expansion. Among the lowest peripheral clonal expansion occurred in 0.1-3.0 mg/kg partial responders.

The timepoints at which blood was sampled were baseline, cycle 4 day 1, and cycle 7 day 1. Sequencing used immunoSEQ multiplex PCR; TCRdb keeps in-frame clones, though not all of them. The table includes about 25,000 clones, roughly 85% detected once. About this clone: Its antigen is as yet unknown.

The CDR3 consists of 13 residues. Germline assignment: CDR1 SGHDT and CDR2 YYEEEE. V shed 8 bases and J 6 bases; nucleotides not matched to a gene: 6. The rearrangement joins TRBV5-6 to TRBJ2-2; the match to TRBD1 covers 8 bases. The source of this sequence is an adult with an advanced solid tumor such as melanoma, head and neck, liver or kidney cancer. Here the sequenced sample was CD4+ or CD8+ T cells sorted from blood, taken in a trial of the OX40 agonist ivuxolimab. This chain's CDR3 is CASLRGQSGELFF. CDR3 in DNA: TGTGCCAGTCTCAGGGGGCAGTCCGGGGAGCTGTTTTTT.